Given below is one T cell receptor (beta chain) in context. Its antigen is currently not known. No qualities accompany the bases; no much larger clone lies one base away. This sample was included in a study of T cells in tuberculosis (dated by TCRdb to between 2018 and 2020). Some background on the complete study: In the study, CD1B tetramers and high-throughput TCR immunosequencing were combined to characterize T cells specific for the mycobacterial lipid antigen glucose monomycolate (GMM). With over nine people per group, a South African clinical cohort compared IGRA-negative adolescents, IGRA-positive adolescents with latent tuberculosis, and adults with active tuberculosis.

TCR libraries were generated with the immunoSEQ multiplex PCR assay, using TCR-beta and/or TCR-alpha/delta assays for each sample. The Illumina high-throughput platform was used to sequence the amplified TCR libraries. The paper's data handling went like this. Clustering and dimensionality reduction relied on pairwise TCRdist distances among GMM-specific receptors from T cells that were either sorted ex vivo or expanded in vitro. Each clinical repertoire was scored by mean NN-distance, the average TCRdist to the nearest 10% of tetramer-positive reference sequences. GEM TCR motif frequency was calculated as the fraction of unique TCRs that matched known GEM sequences by V/J usage and CDR3 length. Linear discriminant analysis with leave-one-out cross-validation, implemented in scikit-learn, was used to classify active tuberculosis. TCRdb provides this immuneACCESS table in a form limited to in-frame rearrangements. Some clones are lacking; in checked studies, under half of them reflect an unresolved V gene, and why the rest are absent is not known. The V and J calls and clone size are taken from that table; D and trimming were inferred from the DNA. The sample profile shows some 31,000 clones; more than 85% of them were found once. The biggest ten clones account for roughly 5% of the sample.

At study entry, adolescents were screened for latent tuberculosis infection by tuberculin skin test and QuantiFERON-TB GOLD In-Tube IGRA. Immunosequencing was performed on unsorted cryopreserved PBMC and covered roughly 98,000 T cells per clinical donor on average. Eleven high schools in the Worcester region of the Western Cape, South Africa, served as enrollment sites for adolescents aged 12 to 18 years. Around 10 M. tuberculosis-infected and around ten uninfected adolescents were selected with matching for age and sex. Adolescent PBMC were isolated from freshly drawn heparinized blood by density centrifugation and cryopreserved. The germline V gene encodes CDR1 MDHEN and CDR2 SYDVKM. Relative to germline, V is 1 base shorter and J is 10 bases shorter, with 10 bases between their ends. The CDR3 starts with the cysteine, ends with the phenylalanine, and has 12 residues. The read is trimmed to its CDR3 DNA, 36 bases read in frame from base 1.

Study-wide findings and limitations: Smaller NN-distances were partly driven by shorter CDR3-alpha lengths in active tuberculosis patients, and statistical significance was not reached for the TCR-beta difference. An accuracy of approximately 90% (AUROC approximately 0.91) was reached by a classifier using the diverse GMM-specific repertoire, compared with about 70% accuracy when GEM motif frequencies were used. Clinical samples were selected based on which cryopreserved specimens were available, and the active tuberculosis cases were adults whereas the controls were adolescents. Active tuberculosis TCR-alpha repertoires showed smaller mean NN-distances to GMM-specific TCRs than IGRA-negative controls, suggesting clonal expansion of these TCRs.

The sequencing input was PBMCs. The receptor chain draws on TRBV28 and TRBJ1-2, and TRBD1 may be the D gene, going by 5 matching bases. The TCR sequence derives from a donor aged 10 to 29 with latent tuberculosis or without tuberculosis infection. The CDR3 here reads CASSLSGPVYTF. Here is the DNA: TGTGCCAGCAGTTTATCAGGGCCGGTCTACACCTTC.